This T cell receptor beta chain is drawn from a study of Ad26.COV2.S vaccination and SARS-CoV-2 variants. The study's findings and limits: Vaccine recipients had higher spike-specific TCR breadth than placebo recipients. Considerable breadth of spike-specific CD8+ and CD4+ T cell responses has reportedly been documented following vaccination. Assessments of TCR breadth and depth may have underestimated the total T cell responses.

Sequenced by immunoSEQ multiplex PCR; TCRdb stores in-frame clones only, minus some. In the table there are about 350,000 clones, about nine tenths of which are singletons. The treatment: over 15 received Ad26.COV2.S at low or high dose, single or two shots; about 5 received placebo; per-sample allocation not given. Specimen acquisition occurred on day 63 following the initial vaccine or placebo injection. It was an adult aged 18-55 years in Boston who was the donor. Per the germline V gene, CDR1 is SGDLS and CDR2 is YYNGEE. This CDR3 comprises 13 residues. V lost 7 bases and J 5 bases, leaving 15 bases between the germline ends. Comments on this clone: What it recognizes is unknown.

The receptor was derived from a person aged 18-60 years who received the Ad26.COV2.S COVID-19 vaccine or a placebo. The sample consisted of peripheral blood, taken in a trial of Ad26.COV2.S vaccine versus placebo. The genes are TRBV9 and TRBJ2-5; possible D gene TRBD1, 6 bases. The CDR3 bases are TGTGCCAGCTCCAGGGGTCGTAGCGAGACCCAGTACTTC. It specifies CASSRGRSETQYF.